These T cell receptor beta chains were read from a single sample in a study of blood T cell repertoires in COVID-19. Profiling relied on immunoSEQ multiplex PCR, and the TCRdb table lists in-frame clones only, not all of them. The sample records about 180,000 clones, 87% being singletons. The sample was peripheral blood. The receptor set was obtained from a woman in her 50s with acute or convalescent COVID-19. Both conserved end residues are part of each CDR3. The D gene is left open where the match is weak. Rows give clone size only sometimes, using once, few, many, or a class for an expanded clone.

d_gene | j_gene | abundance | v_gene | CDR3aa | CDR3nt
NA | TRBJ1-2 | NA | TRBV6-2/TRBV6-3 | CASSLVWASYPYGYTF | TGTGCCAGCAGCTTGGTTTGGGCCTCATATCCCTATGGCTACACCTTC
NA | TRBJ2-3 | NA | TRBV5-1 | CASSSAREPPTDTQYF | TGCGCCAGCAGCTCTGCCCGGGAGCCACCCACAGATACGCAGTATTTT
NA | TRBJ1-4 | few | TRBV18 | CASSQKGDSLFF | TGTGCCAGCTCGCAGAAGGGGGATTCACTGTTTTTT
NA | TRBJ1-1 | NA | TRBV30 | CAWSPGHLNTEAFF | TGTGCCTGGAGCCCGGGACACCTGAACACTGAAGCTTTCTTT
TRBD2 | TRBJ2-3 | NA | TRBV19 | CASSRGTSATTRTQYF | TGTGCCAGTAGCCGTGGGACTAGCGCAACCACTCGTACGCAGTATTTT
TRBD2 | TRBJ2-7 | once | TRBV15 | CATRLYSGIGYEQYF | TGTGCCACCAGACTCTATAGCGGGATAGGGTACGAGCAGTACTTC
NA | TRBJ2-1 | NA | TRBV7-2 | CASSLLGGPHNEQFF | TGTGCCAGCAGCTTACTGGGGGGGCCCCACAATGAGCAGTTCTTC
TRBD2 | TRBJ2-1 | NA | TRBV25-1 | CASSEYGTSGRIEQFF | TGTGCCAGCAGTGAATATGGGACTAGCGGGAGGATTGAGCAGTTCTTC
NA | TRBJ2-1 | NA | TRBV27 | CASPPSRGSPLSEQFF | TGTGCCAGCCCTCCGAGTAGAGGGAGCCCCCTTAGTGAGCAGTTCTTC
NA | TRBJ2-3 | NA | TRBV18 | CASSPPSDTQYF | TGTGCCAGCTCACCACCTTCTGATACGCAGTATTTT
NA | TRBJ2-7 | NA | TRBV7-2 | CASSLYGVSYEQYF | TGTGCCAGCAGCTTGTACGGAGTATCCTACGAGCAGTACTTC
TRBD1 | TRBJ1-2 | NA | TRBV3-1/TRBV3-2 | CASSHLDRVDYGYTF | TGTGCCAGCAGCCACCTAGACAGGGTCGACTATGGCTACACCTTC
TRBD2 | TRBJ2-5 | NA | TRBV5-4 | CASSSGTSGGDPRETQYF | TGTGCCAGCAGCTCCGGGACTAGCGGGGGGGATCCTCGGGAGACCCAGTACTTC
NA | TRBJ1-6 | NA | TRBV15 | CATREGLDSPLHF | TGTGCCACCAGGGAGGGCTTAGATTCACCCCTCCACTTT
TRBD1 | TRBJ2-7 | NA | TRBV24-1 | CATSDPGQGLYEQYF | TGTGCCACCAGTGACCCGGGACAGGGTCTCTACGAGCAGTACTTC
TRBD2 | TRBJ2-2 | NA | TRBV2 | CASSSGRTGELFF | TGTGCCAGCAGTAGCGGGAGGACCGGGGAGCTGTTTTTT
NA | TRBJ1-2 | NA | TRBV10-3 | CAISQGTNYGYTF | TGTGCCATCAGTCAGGGAACCAACTATGGCTACACCTTC
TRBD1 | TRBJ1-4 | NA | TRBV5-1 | CASKFGDRGTEKLFF | TGCGCCAGTAAATTCGGGGACAGGGGGACCGAAAAACTGTTTTTT
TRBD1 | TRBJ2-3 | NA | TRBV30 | CAGTGIIADTQYF | TGTGCTGGGACAGGGATAATCGCAGATACGCAGTATTTT
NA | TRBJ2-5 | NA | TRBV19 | CATLSTTQAQETQYF | TGTGCCACCCTATCCACCACACAGGCCCAAGAGACCCAGTACTTC
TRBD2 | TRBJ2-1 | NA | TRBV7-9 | CASSFRLAGGPGSYNEQFF | TGTGCCAGCAGCTTCAGACTAGCGGGAGGGCCGGGGTCCTACAATGAGCAGTTCTTC
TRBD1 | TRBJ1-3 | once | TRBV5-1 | CASSSLAGGGRNTIYF | TGCGCCAGCAGCTCCCTGGCAGGGGGAGGTAGAAACACCATATATTTT
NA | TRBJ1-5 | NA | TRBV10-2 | CASRRTSNQPQHF | TGCGCCAGCAGGAGAACTAGCAATCAGCCCCAGCATTTT
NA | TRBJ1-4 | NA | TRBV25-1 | CASRGATNEKLFF | TGTGCCAGCAGGGGAGCAACTAATGAAAAACTGTTTTTT
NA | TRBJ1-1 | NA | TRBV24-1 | CATSDPQHSAEAFF | TGTGCCACCAGTGATCCGCAACATTCCGCTGAAGCTTTCTTT
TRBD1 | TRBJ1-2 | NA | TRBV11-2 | CASSADRDYGYTF | TGTGCCAGCAGCGCCGACAGGGATTATGGCTACACCTTC
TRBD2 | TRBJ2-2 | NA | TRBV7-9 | CASSRAGVVTGELFF | TGTGCCAGCAGCCGAGCGGGAGTGGTGACCGGGGAGCTGTTTTTT
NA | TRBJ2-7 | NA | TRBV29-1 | CSVELSTYEQYF | TGCAGCGTTGAACTGTCTACCTACGAGCAGTACTTC
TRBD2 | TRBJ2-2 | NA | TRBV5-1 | CASSLVAGADTGELFF | TGCGCCAGCAGCTTGGTTGCGGGAGCTGACACCGGGGAGCTGTTTTTT
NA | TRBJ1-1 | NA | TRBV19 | CASKGDQPEAFF | TGTGCCAGTAAAGGAGATCAGCCTGAAGCTTTCTTT
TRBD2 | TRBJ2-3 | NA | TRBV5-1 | CASILDPGLVDTQYF | TGCGCCAGCATCCTGGACCCGGGACTAGTGGATACGCAGTATTTT
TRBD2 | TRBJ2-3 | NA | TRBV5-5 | CASSLWLAGGLAEDTQYF | TGTGCCAGCAGCTTGTGGTTAGCGGGGGGGCTGGCCGAAGATACGCAGTATTTT
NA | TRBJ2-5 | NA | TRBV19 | CASSLTGTQETQYF | TGTGCCAGTAGTTTAACGGGAACACAAGAGACCCAGTACTTC
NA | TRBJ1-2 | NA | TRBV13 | CASSLARGQIYGYTF | TGTGCCAGCAGCTTAGCGCGCGGACAGATCTATGGCTACACCTTC
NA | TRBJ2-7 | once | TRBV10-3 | CAISRGSTYEQYF | TGTGCCATCTCAAGGGGATCTACCTACGAGCAGTACTTC
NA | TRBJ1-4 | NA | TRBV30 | CAWSPTGGWGEKLFF | TGTGCCTGGAGTCCCACCGGGGGATGGGGTGAAAAACTGTTTTTT